These 5 T cell receptor beta chains were all obtained from the same sample, sequenced in a study of CD8+ T cells in alopecia areata. Extracted RNA was reverse transcribed into cDNA, the sequencing template. Sequencing was performed with immunoSEQ multiplex PCR; in TCRdb, only in-frame clones are kept and a portion is missing. Of 65,000 to 100,000 clones listed, around 54% are singletons. Sequences were obtained from NKG2D-high CD8+ T cells sorted from blood. All receptors derive from a human donor with alopecia areata.

The V gene is TRBV29-1, the J gene TRBJ1-2; D unclear. V lost 0 bases and J lost 4, with 9 bases in between. Germline CDR1 SQVTM, CDR2 ANQGSEA. CDR3 length equals 13 residues. Here the CDR3 DNA reads TGCAGCGTTGAAGAGGACGGTTTCTATGGCTACACCTTC. It encodes CSVEEDGFYGYTF.

This clone has more than one count but fewer than ten. This chain joins TRBV28 and TRBJ1-1; unclear D gene. There are 14 residues in the CDR3. Per germline, CDR1 MDHEN and CDR2 SYDVKM. The V end lost 2 bases, the J end lost 8 bases, and 15 bases lay between the germline ends. The CDR3 spells CASSLPYGSSEAFF. As DNA, the CDR3 is TGTGCCAGCAGTTTACCCTATGGGTCTTCGGAAGCTTTCTTT. The variable domain in full, completed from reference TRBV28 and TRBJ1-1, reads DVKVTQSSRYLVKRTGEKVFLECVQDMDHENMFWYRQDPGLGLRLIYFSYDVKMKEKGDIPEGYSVSREKKERFSLILESASTNQTSMYLCASSLPYGSSEAFFGQGTRLTVV.

In this sample, this clone turned up a few times. V gene TRBV15 combines with J gene TRBJ2-1, with 7 bases matching TRBD2. The CDR3 sequence is 17 residues long. Germline assignment: CDR1 LNHNV and CDR2 YYDKDF (reference sequence). J gave up 4 bases and V 0 bases, and 9 bases lay outside the gene matches. DNA for the CDR3: TGTGCCACCAGCAGAGATCACTCGGCTAGCGGTTACAATGAGCAGTTCTTC. Protein product: CATSRDHSASGYNEQFF.

V usage is TRBV6-1 and J usage is TRBJ2-1; the D gene is possibly TRBD1 (5 bases). The CDR3 totals 11 residues. The germline V gene encodes CDR1 MNHNS and CDR2 SASEGT. V lost 6 bases and J lost 15, with 15 bases in between. The CDR3 DNA reads TGTGCCAGCAGGCCAGACAGTACCCTGTTCTTC. Protein product: CASRPDSTLFF.

This chain connects TRBV5-4 to TRBJ2-5, with TRBD2 as a possible D gene (7 bases). Per the germline V gene, CDR1 is SGHNT and CDR2 is YYREEE (reference sequence). This CDR3 has 14 residues. Trimming removed 3 bases at V and 4 bases at J, with 13 bases between. The CDR3 spells CASSYGGAGETQYF. The DNA of the CDR3 is TGTGCCAGCAGCTATGGGGGGGCGGGAGAGACCCAGTACTTC.